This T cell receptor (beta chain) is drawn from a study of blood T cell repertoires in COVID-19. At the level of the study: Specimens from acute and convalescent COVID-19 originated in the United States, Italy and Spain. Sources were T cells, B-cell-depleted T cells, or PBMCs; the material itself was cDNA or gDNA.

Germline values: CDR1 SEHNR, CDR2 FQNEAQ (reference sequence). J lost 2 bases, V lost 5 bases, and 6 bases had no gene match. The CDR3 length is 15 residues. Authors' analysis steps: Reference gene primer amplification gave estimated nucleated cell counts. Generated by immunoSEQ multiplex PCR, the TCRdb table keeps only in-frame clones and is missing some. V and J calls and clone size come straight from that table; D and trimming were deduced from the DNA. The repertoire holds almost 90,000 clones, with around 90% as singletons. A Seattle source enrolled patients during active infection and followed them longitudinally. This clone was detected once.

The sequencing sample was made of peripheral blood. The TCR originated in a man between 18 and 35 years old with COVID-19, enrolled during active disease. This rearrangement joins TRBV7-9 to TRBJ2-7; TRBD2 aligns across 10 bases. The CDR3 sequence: CASSPRAGGTYEQYF. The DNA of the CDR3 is TGTGCCAGCAGCCCCCGAGCGGGAGGGACCTACGAGCAGTACTTC. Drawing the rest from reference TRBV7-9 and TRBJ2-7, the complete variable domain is DTGVSQNPRHKITKRGQNVTFRCDPISEHNRLYWYRQTLGQGPEFLTYFQNEAQLEKSRLLSDRFSAERPKGSFSTLEIQRTEQGDSAMYLCASSPRAGGTYEQYFGPGTRLTVT.